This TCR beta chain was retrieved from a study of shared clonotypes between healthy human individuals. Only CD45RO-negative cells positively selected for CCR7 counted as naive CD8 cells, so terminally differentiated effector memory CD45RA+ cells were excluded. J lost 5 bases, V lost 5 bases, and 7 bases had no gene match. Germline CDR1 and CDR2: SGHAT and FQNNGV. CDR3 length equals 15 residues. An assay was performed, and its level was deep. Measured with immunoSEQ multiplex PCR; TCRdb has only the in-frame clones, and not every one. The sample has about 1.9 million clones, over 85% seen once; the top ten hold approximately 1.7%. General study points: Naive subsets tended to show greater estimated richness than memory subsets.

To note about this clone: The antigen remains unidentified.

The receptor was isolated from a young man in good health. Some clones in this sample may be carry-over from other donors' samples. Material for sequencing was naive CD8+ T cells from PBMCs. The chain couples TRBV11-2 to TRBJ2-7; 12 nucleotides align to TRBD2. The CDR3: CASSPSGRAPHEQYF. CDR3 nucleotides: TGTGCCAGCAGCCCTAGCGGGAGGGCCCCCCACGAGCAGTACTTC.